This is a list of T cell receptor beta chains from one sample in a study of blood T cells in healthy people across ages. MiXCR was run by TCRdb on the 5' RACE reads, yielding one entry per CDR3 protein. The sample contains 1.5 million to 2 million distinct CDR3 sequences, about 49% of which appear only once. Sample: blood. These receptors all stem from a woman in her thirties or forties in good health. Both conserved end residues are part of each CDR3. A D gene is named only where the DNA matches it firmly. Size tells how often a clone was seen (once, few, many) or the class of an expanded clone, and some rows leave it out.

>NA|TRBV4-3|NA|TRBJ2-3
TGCGCCAGCAGTCCCCTGGACGTAGGATCTAGCACAGATACGCAGTATTTT
CASSPLDVGSSTDTQYF
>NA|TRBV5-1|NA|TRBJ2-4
TGCGCCAGCAGCGCGGACACCACAGGGAGAAACATTCAGTACTTC
CASSADTTGRNIQYF
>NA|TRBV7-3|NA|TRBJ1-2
TGTGCCAGCAGCTTAACCCTGGACAGCTTCTATGGCTACACCTTC
CASSLTLDSFYGYTF
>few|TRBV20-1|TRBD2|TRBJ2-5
TGCAGTGCTAGAGATCCCCAGCGGGGGGCGCAAGAGACCCAGTACTTC
CSARDPQRGAQETQYF
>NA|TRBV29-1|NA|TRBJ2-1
TGCAGCGTTCGTACGTTCTCCTACTATGAGCAGTTCTTC
CSVRTFSYYEQFF
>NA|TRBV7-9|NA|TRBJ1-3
TGTGCCAGCAGCCCCCCAGGGGTAGCCAGAAACACCATATATTTT
CASSPPGVARNTIYF
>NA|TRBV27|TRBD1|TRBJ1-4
TGTGCCAGCAGTTCATGGGACAGGCCTAATGAAAAACTGTTTTTT
CASSSWDRPNEKLFF
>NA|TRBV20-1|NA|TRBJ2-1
TGCAGTGCCACTATCGGGGAAACGATGTACAATGAGCAGTTCTTC
CSATIGETMYNEQFF
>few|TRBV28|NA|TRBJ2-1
TGTGCCAGCAGTTTCTCAGGCGGACAGTTCGAGAACAATGAGCAGTTCTTC
CASSFSGGQFENNEQFF
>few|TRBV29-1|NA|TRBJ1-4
TGCAGCGTTGAGGACCGTGCAACTAATGAAAAACTGTTTTTT
CSVEDRATNEKLFF
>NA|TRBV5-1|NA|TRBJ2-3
TGCGCCAGCAGCTTGGAAGACGTGAGAGCTAGCACAGATACGCAGTATTTT
CASSLEDVRASTDTQYF
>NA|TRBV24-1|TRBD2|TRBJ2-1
TGTGCCACCAGCCGACTAGCGGGGGGTATAGATGAGCAGTTCTTC
CATSRLAGGIDEQFF
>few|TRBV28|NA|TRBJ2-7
TGTGCCACCCAGGGTGCCTCCTACGAGCAGTACTTC
CATQGASYEQYF
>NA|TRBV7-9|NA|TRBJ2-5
TGTGCCAGCGGGAGTACTGGGGGAGAGACCCAGTACTTC
CASGSTGGETQYF
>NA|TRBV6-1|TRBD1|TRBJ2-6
TGTGCCAGCAGTGGGCATCCGGGACAGCGAAGCTCTGGGGCCAACGTCCTGACTTTC
CASSGHPGQRSSGANVLTF
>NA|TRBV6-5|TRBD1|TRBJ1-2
TGTGCCAGCAGAGCGGACAGGGGATATTATGGCTACACCTTC
CASRADRGYYGYTF
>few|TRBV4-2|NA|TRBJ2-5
TGTGCCAGCAGCCAAGTTCTAATTTCCGAGGTTGCAGCGACCCAAGAGACCCAGTACTTC
CASSQVLISEVAATQETQYF
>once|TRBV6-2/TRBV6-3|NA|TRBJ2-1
TGTGCCAGCAGTTATGGACTGTTACTCTACAATGAGCAGTTCTTC
CASSYGLLLYNEQFF
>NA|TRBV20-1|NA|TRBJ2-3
TGCAGTGCTAGGTTTGCGGCCACAGATACGCAGTATTTT
CSARFAATDTQYF
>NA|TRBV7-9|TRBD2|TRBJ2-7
TGTGCCAGCAGCCGGCCTGAGCGGGGGGTTACCTACGAGCAGTACTTC
CASSRPERGVTYEQYF
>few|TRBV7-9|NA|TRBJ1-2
TGTGCCAGCAGCTTAACCTCCAGGAGTAACTATGGCTACACCTTC
CASSLTSRSNYGYTF
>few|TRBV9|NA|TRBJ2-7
TGTGCCAGCAGCCCCCGTGACAACCCTAGTGCACCCGAGCAGTACTTC
CASSPRDNPSAPEQYF
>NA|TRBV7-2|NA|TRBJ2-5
TGTGCCAGCAGCCGGAGACTAGTGGGGGGCTTAGAAGAGACCCAGTACTTC
CASSRRLVGGLEETQYF
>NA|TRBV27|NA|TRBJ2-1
TGTGCCAGCAGTTTTCAGGGGTACGAAGAGCAGTTCTTC
CASSFQGYEEQFF
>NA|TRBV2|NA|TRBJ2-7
TGTGCCAGCATGACCGGGATGACCTACGAGCAGTACTTC
CASMTGMTYEQYF
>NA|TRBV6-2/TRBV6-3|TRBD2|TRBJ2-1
TGTGCCAGCAGGCGCGCGGGGGGGCGAGGATACAATGAGCAGTTCTTC
CASRRAGGRGYNEQFF
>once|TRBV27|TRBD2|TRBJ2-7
TGTGCCAGCAGTTTGGTGGGGGATCTAGCGGGGGCCTCCTACGAGCAGTACTTC
CASSLVGDLAGASYEQYF